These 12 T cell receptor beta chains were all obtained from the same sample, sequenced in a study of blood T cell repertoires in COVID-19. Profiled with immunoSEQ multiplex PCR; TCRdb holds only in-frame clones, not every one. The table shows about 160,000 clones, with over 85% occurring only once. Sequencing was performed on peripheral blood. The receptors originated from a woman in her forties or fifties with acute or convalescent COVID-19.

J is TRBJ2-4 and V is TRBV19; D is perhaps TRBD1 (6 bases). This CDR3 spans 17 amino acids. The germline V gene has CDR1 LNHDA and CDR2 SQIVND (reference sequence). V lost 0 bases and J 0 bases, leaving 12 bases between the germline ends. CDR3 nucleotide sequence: TGTGCCAGTAGTATAGAGGGCTCAGGGGTAGCCAAAAACATTCAGTACTTC. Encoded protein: CASSIEGSGVAKNIQYF.

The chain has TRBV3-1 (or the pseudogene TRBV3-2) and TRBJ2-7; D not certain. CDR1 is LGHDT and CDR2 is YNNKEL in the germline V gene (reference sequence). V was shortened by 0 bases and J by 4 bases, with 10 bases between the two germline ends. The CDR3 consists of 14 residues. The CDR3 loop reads CASSQDPSGYEQYF. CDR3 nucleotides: TGTGCCAGCAGCCAAGATCCTAGTGGATACGAGCAGTACTTC.

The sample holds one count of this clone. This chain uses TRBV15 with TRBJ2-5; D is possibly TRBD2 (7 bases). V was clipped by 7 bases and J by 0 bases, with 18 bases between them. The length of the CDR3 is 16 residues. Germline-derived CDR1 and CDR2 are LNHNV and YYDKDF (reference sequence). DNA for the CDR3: TGTGCCACCACAAGGGGGGGAGGGTCTTACCAAGAGACCCAGTACTTC. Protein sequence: CATTRGGGSYQETQYF.

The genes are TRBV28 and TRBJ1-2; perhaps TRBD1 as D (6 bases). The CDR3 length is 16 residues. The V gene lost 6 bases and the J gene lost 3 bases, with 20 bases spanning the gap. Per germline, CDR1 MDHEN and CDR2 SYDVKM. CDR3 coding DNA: TGTGCCAGCAGCCCGATTACAGGGAGTGCCCACTATGGCTACACCTTC. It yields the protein CASSPITGSAHYGYTF.

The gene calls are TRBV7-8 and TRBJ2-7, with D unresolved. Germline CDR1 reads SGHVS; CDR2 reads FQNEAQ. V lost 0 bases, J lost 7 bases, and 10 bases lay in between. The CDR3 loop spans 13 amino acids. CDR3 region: CASSLAHRREQYF. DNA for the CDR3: TGTGCCAGCAGCTTAGCCCACCGCAGAGAGCAGTACTTC.

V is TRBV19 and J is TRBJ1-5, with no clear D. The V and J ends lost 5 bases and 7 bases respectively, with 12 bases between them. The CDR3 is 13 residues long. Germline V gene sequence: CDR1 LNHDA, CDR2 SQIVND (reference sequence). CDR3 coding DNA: TGTGCCAGTAGTCCCCTCGACATGCAGCCCCAGCATTTT. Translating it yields CASSPLDMQPQHF. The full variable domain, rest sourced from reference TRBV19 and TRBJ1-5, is DGGITQSPKYLFRKEGQNVTLSCEQNLNHDAMYWYRQDPGQGLRLIYYSQIVNDFQKGDIAEGYSVSREKKESFPLTVTSAQKNPTAFYLCASSPLDMQPQHFGDGTRLSIL.

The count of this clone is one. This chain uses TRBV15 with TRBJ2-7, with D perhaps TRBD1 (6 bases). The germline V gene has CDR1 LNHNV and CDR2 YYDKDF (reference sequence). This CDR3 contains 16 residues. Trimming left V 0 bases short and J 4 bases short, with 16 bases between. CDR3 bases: TGTGCCACCAGCAGAGATAGAGGGCAGGGGAGTTACGAGCAGTACTTC. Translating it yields CATSRDRGQGSYEQYF.

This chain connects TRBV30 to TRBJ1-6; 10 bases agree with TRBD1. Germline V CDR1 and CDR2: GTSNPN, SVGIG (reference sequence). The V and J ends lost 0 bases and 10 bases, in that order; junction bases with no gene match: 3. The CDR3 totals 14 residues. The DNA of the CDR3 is TGTGCCTGGAGTGTCGACAGGGGGCAATCACCCCTCCACTTT. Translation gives CAWSVDRGQSPLHF.

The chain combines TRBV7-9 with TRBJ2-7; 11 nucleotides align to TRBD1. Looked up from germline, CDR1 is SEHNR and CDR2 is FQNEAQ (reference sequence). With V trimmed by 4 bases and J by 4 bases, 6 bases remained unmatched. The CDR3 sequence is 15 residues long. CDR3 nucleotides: TGTGCCAGCAGCTCCACCGGGACAGGGGGATACGAGCAGTACTTC. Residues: CASSSTGTGGYEQYF.

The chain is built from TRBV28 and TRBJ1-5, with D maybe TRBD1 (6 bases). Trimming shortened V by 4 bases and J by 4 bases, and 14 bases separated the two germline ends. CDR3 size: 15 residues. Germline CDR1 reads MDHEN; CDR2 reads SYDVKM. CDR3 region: CASSWTAENNQPQHF. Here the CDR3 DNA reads TGTGCCAGCAGTTGGACAGCTGAGAATAATCAGCCCCAGCATTTT.

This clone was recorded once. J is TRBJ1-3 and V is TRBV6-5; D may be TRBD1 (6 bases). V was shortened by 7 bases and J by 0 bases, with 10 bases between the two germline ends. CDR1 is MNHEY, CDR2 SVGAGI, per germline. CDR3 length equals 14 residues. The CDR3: CASTEGGSGNTIYF. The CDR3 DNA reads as TGTGCCAGCACCGAAGGGGGCTCTGGAAACACCATATATTTT.

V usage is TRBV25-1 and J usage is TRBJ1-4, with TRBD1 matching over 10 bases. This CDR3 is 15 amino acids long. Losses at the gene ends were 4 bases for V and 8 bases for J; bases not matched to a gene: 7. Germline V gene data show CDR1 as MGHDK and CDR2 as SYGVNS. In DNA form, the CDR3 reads TGTGCCAGCAGTGTCATCGGGACAGGGGTGGAAAAACTGTTTTTT. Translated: CASSVIGTGVEKLFF.